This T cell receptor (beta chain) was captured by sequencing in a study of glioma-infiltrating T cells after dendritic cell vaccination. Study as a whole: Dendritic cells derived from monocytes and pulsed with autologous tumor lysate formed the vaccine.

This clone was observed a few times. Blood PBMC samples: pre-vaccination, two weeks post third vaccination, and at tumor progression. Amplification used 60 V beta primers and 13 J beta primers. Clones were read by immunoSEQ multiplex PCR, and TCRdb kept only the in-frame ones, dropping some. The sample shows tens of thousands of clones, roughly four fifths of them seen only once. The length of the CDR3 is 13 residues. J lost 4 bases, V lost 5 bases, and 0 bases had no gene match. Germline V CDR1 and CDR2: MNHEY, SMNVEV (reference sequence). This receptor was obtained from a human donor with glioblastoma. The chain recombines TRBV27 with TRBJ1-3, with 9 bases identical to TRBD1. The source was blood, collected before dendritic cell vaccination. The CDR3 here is CASSGTGGNTIYF. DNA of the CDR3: TGTGCCAGCAGTGGGACAGGGGGAAACACCATATATTTT.